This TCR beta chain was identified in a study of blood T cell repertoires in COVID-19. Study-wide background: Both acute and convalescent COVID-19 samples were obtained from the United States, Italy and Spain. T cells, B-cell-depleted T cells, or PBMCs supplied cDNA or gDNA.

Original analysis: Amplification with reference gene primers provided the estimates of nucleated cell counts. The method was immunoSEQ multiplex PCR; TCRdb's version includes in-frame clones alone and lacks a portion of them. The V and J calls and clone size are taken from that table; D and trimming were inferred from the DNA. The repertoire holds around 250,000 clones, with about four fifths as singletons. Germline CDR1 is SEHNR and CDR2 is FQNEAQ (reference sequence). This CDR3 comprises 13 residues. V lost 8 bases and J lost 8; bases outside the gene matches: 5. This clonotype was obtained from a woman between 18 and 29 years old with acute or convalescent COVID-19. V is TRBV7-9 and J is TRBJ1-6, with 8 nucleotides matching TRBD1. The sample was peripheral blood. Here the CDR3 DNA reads TGTGCCAGCCGGGGACAGGAGGATTCACCCCTCCACTTT. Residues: CASRGQEDSPLHF.